This T cell receptor beta chain was sequenced for a study of blood T cell repertoires in COVID-19. Turning to the study itself: Samples taken during acute and convalescent COVID-19 were collected in the United States, Italy and Spain. Sample material is recorded as cDNA or gDNA derived from T cells, B-cell-depleted T cells, or PBMCs.

In the authors' methods: Reference gene primer amplification gave estimated nucleated cell counts. Assay used: immunoSEQ multiplex PCR; TCRdb lists only in-frame clones, some missing. V and J calls and clone size are copied from that table; D and trimming were computed from the DNA. The sample includes approximately 300,000 clones, roughly nine tenths seen only once; the top ten take over 2%. The germline gives CDR1 LGHDT, CDR2 YNNKEL (reference sequence). The CDR3 covers 16 residues. Between the trimmed V and J ends, which lost 0 bases and 2 bases, there was a span of 12 bases. This TCR was recovered from a woman in her late teens or twenties who had recovered from COVID-19. The sequenced sample consisted of PBMCs or T cells enriched from blood (not recorded which). The rearrangement joins TRBV3-1 (or the pseudogene TRBV3-2) to TRBJ2-3; TRBD2 is a possible D gene (6 bases). This CDR3 is CASSQDGGGPTDTQYF. CDR3 bases: TGTGCCAGCAGCCAAGATGGGGGAGGACCCACAGATACGCAGTATTTT.